This paragraph reports one T cell receptor beta chain. What it recognizes is unknown. The repertoire was sequenced with immunoSEQ multiplex PCR; TCRdb's copy has only in-frame clones and lacks some. The profile shows around 84,000 clones, 85% to 90% of them singletons. Trimming removed 3 bases from V and 7 bases from J; junction bases left unmatched: 8. Germline V gene lookup returns CDR1 KGHSH and CDR2 LQKENI. CDR3 length equals 15 residues. The data derive from a study of T cell responses to AZD1222 COVID-19 vaccine. Points from the study as a whole: A mostly white British donor set with more females was recruited, and clonal diversity was possibly underestimated. Seropositivity was recorded at baseline in only a handful of AZD1222 recipients.

The chain combines TRBV18 with TRBJ1-4, with TRBD1 identical over 7 bases. The sequence was obtained from an adult in good health. The sample consisted of peripheral blood, taken on day 0 of AZD1222 vaccination. The CDR3 spells CASSPPQGVGEKLFF. In DNA form, the CDR3 reads TGTGCCAGCTCACCCCCCCAGGGGGTGGGTGAAAAACTGTTTTTT.